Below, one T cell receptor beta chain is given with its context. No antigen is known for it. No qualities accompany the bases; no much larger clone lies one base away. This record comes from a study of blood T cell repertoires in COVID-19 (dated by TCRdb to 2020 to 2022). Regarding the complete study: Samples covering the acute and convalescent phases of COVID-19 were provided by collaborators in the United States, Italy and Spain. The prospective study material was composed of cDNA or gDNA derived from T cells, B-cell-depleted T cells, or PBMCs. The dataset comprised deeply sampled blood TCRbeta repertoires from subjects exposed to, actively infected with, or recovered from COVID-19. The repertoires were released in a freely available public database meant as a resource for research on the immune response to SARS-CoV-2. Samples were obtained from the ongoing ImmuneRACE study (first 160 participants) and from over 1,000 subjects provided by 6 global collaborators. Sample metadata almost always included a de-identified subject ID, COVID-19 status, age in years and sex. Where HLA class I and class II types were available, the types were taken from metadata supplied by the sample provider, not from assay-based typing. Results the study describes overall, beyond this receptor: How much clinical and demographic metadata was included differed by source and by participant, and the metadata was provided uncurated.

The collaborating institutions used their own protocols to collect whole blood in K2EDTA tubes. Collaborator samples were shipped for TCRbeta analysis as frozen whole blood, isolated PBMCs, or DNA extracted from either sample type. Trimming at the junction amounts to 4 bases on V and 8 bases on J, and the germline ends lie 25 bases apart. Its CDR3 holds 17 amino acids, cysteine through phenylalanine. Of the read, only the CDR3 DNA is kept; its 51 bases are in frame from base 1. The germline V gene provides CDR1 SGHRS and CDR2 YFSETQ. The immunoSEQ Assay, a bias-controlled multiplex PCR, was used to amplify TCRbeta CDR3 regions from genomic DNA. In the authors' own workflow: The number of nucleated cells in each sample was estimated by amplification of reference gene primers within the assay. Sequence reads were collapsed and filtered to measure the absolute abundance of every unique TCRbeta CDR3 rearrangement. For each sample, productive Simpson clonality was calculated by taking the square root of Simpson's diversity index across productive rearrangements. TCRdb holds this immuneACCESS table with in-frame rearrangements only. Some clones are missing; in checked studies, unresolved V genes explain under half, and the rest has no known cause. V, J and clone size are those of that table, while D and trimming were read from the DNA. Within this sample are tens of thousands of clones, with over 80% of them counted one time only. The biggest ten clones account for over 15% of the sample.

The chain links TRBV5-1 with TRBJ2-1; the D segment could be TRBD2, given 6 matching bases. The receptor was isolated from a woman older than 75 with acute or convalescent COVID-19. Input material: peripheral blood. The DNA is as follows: TGCGCCAGCAGCACGATGCGGACGGGACTGGGACGGGATGAGCAGTTCTTC. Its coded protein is CASSTMRTGLGRDEQFF.